This TCR beta chain appears in the sequencing data of a study of cytomegalovirus exposure and HLA in healthy donors. Study context: There were 75 million to 95 million unique TCRs (from HLA-typed donors) in an early data release.

Regarding donors, all were healthy bone marrow donors. A remark on this clone: What it binds is unknown.

Per germline, CDR1 SEHNR and CDR2 FQNEAQ (reference sequence). The CDR3 sequence is 18 residues long. Trimming took 1 base from V and 3 from J; bases not matched to a gene: 8. The study ran its PCR with 60 Vbeta and 13 Jbeta primers. Assay: immunoSEQ multiplex PCR; the TCRdb copy retains only in-frame clones and omits some. The sample lists around 200,000 clones; 79% were seen once. Points from the study as a whole: Most of the TCR beta V segments (in an earlier analysis) were productive either about 87% or about 30% of the time. Association of a missense DCLRE1C variant with TCR beta V- and J-gene trimming was reported in a later analysis.

The TCR comes from a man in his forties or fifties in good health and CMV-seronegative. The chain links TRBV7-9 to TRBJ2-6; 8 bases are shared with TRBD2. The material sequenced was PBMCs. The chain's CDR3 is CASSLVPAGELGANVLTF. CDR3 DNA: TGTGCCAGCAGCTTAGTCCCAGCGGGAGAACTTGGGGCCAACGTCCTGACTTTC.